This T cell receptor beta chain was obtained from a study of blood T cells in healthy people across ages. Next came a second PCR, run for roughly 6 to 11 cycles, which used a sample-barcoded 5' primer along with a J-beta primer mix. Via MiXCR, TCRdb re-called the 5' RACE reads, giving one row per CDR3 protein. The sample carries some 790,000 distinct CDR3 sequences, under 35% recorded once. This clonotype was seen many times. What it binds is unknown. CDR3 length: 12 residues. V lost 5 bases and J 5 bases, leaving 13 bases between the germline ends. The germline CDR1 and CDR2 sequences are DFQATT and SNEGSKA (reference sequence). Broader study findings: Any changes in expanded clonotypes were possibly confounded, as donor CMV status remained unknown. When one million T cells were used, diversity estimates were thought to be underestimates.

V usage is TRBV20-1 and J usage is TRBJ2-7; D is unclear. This TCR was sampled from a woman older than 75 in good health. The material sequenced was blood. CDR3 sequence reads: CSAYVGFHEQYF. Written as DNA, the CDR3 is TGCAGTGCTTATGTGGGCTTCCACGAGCAGTACTTC.